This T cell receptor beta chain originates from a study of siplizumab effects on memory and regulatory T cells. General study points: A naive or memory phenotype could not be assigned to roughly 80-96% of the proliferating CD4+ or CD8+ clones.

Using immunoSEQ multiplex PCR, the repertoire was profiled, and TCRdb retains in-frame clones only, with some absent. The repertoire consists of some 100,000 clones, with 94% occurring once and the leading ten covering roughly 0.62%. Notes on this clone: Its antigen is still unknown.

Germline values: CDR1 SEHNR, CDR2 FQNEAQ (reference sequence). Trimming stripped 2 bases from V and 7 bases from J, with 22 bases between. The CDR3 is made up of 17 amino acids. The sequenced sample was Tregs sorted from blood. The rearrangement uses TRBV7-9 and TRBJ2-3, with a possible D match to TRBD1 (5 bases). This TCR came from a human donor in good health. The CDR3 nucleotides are TGTGCCAGCAGCTTATCCCCGGGTATCACAGGAAGAAATACGCAGTATTTT. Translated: CASSLSPGITGRNTQYF. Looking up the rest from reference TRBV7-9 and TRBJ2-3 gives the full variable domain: DTGVSQNPRHKITKRGQNVTFRCDPISEHNRLYWYRQTLGQGPEFLTYFQNEAQLEKSRLLSDRFSAERPKGSFSTLEIQRTEQGDSAMYLCASSLSPGITGRNTQYFGPGTRLTVL.